This is a list of T cell receptor beta chains from one sample in a study of CD8+ T cells in alopecia areata. TCRdb's copy holds only in-frame clones and misses some; the assay was immunoSEQ multiplex PCR. The table includes some 95,000 clones, roughly two fifths detected once. The sample consisted of CD8+ T cells sorted from blood, taken at week 24, from a patient treated with tofacitinib. The receptors originated from a human donor with alopecia areata. Each CDR3 is given with its conserved first and last residue. D genes are given only for firm matches. Not all rows give a size; the values are once, few, many and, for expanded clones, a class.

v_call,d_call,j_call,clone_size,cdr3_nt,cdr3_aa
TRBV7-9,-,TRBJ2-7,few,TGTGCCAGCCTCAGACCCCAGGGGAACCTCCTATTC,CASLRPQGNLLF
TRBV29-1,-,TRBJ1-5,-,TGCAGCGCGAAGGGGTCGTGGGGCGGGGAGGGAGACAATCAGCCCCAGCATTTT,CSAKGSWGGEGDNQPQHF
TRBV29-1,-,TRBJ2-4,few,TGCAGCGTTGTCCAACCCGCGGGCAAAAACATTCAGTACTTC,CSVVQPAGKNIQYF
TRBV30,-,TRBJ2-1,-,TGTGCCTGGAGTGTAGTGGGGGGCGCCCGGGATGAGCAGTTCTTC,CAWSVVGGARDEQFF
TRBV18,TRBD1,TRBJ1-2,-,TGTGCCAGCTCGCCTTGGGACAGGGGCGACTATGGCTACACCTTC,CASSPWDRGDYGYTF
TRBV25-1,TRBD2,TRBJ2-7,-,TGTGCCAGCAGCCCGGGACTAGCGGGGGCCTACGAGCAGTACTTC,CASSPGLAGAYEQYF
TRBV19,-,TRBJ1-3,-,TGTGCCAGTAGTATTCGCGCGACGATGACCTCTGGAAACACCATATATTTT,CASSIRATMTSGNTIYF
TRBV4-1,-,TRBJ2-4,-,TGTGCCAGCAGCCATACCGGAGAAGCCAAAAACATTCAGTACTTC,CASSHTGEAKNIQYF
TRBV23-1,TRBD1,TRBJ2-7,few,TGCGCCAGCAGCCCGGGACAGAAATACGAGCAGTACTTC,CASSPGQKYEQYF
TRBV29-1,-,TRBJ2-7,-,TGCAGCGTTCAGGGGTCCCTCTCCTACGAGCAGTACTTC,CSVQGSLSYEQYF
TRBV29-1,TRBD1,TRBJ2-7,few,TGCAGCGTTGGTGGCTGGACAGGGAGCTCCTACGAGCAGTACTTC,CSVGGWTGSSYEQYF
TRBV15,TRBD2,TRBJ2-1,-,TGTGCCACCAGCAGAGATCTCTCCCTTAGCGGGTTAGCCTACAATGAGCAGTTCTTC,CATSRDLSLSGLAYNEQFF
TRBV30,-,TRBJ2-2,few,TGTGCCTGGAGTGTGATGACTCTACCCGGGGAGCTGTTTTTT,CAWSVMTLPGELFF
TRBV2,-,TRBJ1-1,-,TGTGCCAGCATTAGGGCCTCGAACACTGAAGCTTTCTTT,CASIRASNTEAFF
TRBV2,-,TRBJ2-3,-,TGTGCCAACCTCCGCCGTGTGGGGCCAGATACGCAGTATTTT,CANLRRVGPDTQYF
TRBV11-2,TRBD1,TRBJ2-1,few,TGTGCCAGCAGCTCCGGGACAGGGCAGTTCTTC,CASSSGTGQFF
TRBV4-3,-,TRBJ2-6,-,TGCGCCAGCAGCCAAATGGACGGCTCTGGGGCCAACGTCCTGACTTTC,CASSQMDGSGANVLTF
TRBV11-2,-,TRBJ2-1,-,TGTGCCAGCAGCTTCCGGGAGCCACCTAATGAGCAGTTCTTC,CASSFREPPNEQFF
TRBV29-1,TRBD1,TRBJ2-1,-,TGCAGCGTTGAGGTACTCACAGGGGCCCACAATGAGCAGTTCTTC,CSVEVLTGAHNEQFF
TRBV19,-,TRBJ2-3,-,TGTGCCAGTAGTTACGGGTTAGATACGCAGTATTTT,CASSYGLDTQYF
TRBV7-9,-,TRBJ2-5,-,TGTGCCAGCAGCTTTGAGGGAGTGGAGACCCAGTACTTC,CASSFEGVETQYF
TRBV29-1,-,TRBJ2-1,-,TGCAGCGTTGATGGTGGTTTAAATGAGCAGTTCTTC,CSVDGGLNEQFF
TRBV19,-,TRBJ2-3,few,TGTGCCAGTAGTTGGACAGATACGCAGTATTTT,CASSWTDTQYF
TRBV7-6,-,TRBJ2-7,-,TGTGCCAGCAGCCCGACGGTAAGCTCCTACGAGCAGTACTTC,CASSPTVSSYEQYF
TRBV29-1,-,TRBJ2-7,-,TGCAGCGTTGAACAGGGGCAATCCTACGAGCAGTACTTC,CSVEQGQSYEQYF
TRBV10-3,TRBD1,TRBJ1-1,few,TGTGCCATCCAAGGACAGGGTGGCACTGAAGCTTTCTTT,CAIQGQGGTEAFF
TRBV6-5,TRBD1,TRBJ2-1,few,TGTGCCAGCACCGGGACAGGGAGGAATGAGCAGTTCTTC,CASTGTGRNEQFF
TRBV5-4,TRBD1,TRBJ1-4,-,TGTGCCAGCAGCTCGGGACAGCGTAATGAAAAACTGTTTTTT,CASSSGQRNEKLFF
TRBV7-3,TRBD1,TRBJ1-1,-,TGTGCCAGCAGCTTAAGCCCCCTTTTAACGGACAGGGGAGACACTGAAGCTTTCTTT,CASSLSPLLTDRGDTEAFF
TRBV11-2,TRBD2,TRBJ2-5,-,TGTGCCAGCAGCTCTATCTCCGGGACTAGCGGGAGGGTAGAGACCCAGTACTTC,CASSSISGTSGRVETQYF
TRBV27,TRBD2,TRBJ2-3,few,TGTGCCAGCAGTCAAAGCGGGAGTTTGTCAGATACGCAGTATTTT,CASSQSGSLSDTQYF
TRBV14,TRBD2,TRBJ2-7,-,TGTGCCAGCAGCCAAGCAGGACTAGAGGGCTACGAGCAGTACTTC,CASSQAGLEGYEQYF
TRBV7-6,TRBD2,TRBJ2-3,-,TGTGCCAGCAGCTTAAGAGGGGTAGCGGGAGGGCCGAACACAGATACGCAGTATTTT,CASSLRGVAGGPNTDTQYF
TRBV5-6,TRBD2,TRBJ2-1,few,TGTGCCAGCAGCTCCCTAGCGGGAGTGGATGAGCAGTTCTTC,CASSSLAGVDEQFF
TRBV6-5,-,TRBJ1-1,-,TGTGCCAGCAGTTACTTTCGGGCCCCAAGGAACACTGAAGCTTTCTTT,CASSYFRAPRNTEAFF
TRBV29-1,-,TRBJ2-3,few,TGCAGCGCCTTAGGCCCGAGCACAGATACGCAGTATTTT,CSALGPSTDTQYF
TRBV9,TRBD2,TRBJ2-3,-,TGCGCCAGCACCGACACCGCTAGCGGGAGGGCGGATACGCAGTATTTT,CASTDTASGRADTQYF
TRBV2,TRBD2,TRBJ2-1,few,TGTGCCAGCAGTGAAGGGCTAGCGGCTTACAATGAGCAGTTCTTC,CASSEGLAAYNEQFF
TRBV4-1,-,TRBJ2-7,few,TGCGCCAGCAGCCAAGCTTCGGGACGGAATTACGAGCAGTACTTC,CASSQASGRNYEQYF
TRBV30,TRBD2,TRBJ2-1,-,TGTGCCGGGACCATCACGCTACTAGCGGCAGAGCAGTTCTTC,CAGTITLLAAEQFF
TRBV7-2,TRBD2,TRBJ2-7,few,TGTGCCAGCAGCTTTGGGAGGGGAGTCTACGAGCAGTACTTC,CASSFGRGVYEQYF
TRBV7-8,-,TRBJ2-7,-,TGTGCCAGCAGCTTAGACCGAGCCTACGAGCAGTACTTC,CASSLDRAYEQYF
TRBV6-5,TRBD2,TRBJ2-7,-,TGTGCCAGCAATTATACTAGCGTTGAGCAGTACTTC,CASNYTSVEQYF
TRBV7-6,TRBD2,TRBJ2-2,-,TGTGCCAGCAGCCCCCCCCGCTCCACTAGCGTTGTCACCGGGGAGCTGTTTTTT,CASSPPRSTSVVTGELFF
TRBV4-1,-,TRBJ1-2,-,TGCGCCAGCAGCCAGTCAGGGACCTATGGCTACACCTTC,CASSQSGTYGYTF
TRBV9,-,TRBJ2-3,few,TGTGCCAGCACCTACGGGGGAAGGGGTACAGATACGCAGTATTTT,CASTYGGRGTDTQYF
TRBV14,-,TRBJ2-2,-,TGTGCCAGCAGCCAAACACCGCGACAGAGGCGAAAGGTTGGCACCGGGGAGCTGTTTTTT,CASSQTPRQRRKVGTGELFF
TRBV29-1,-,TRBJ2-7,few,TGCAGCGTGGAGGACGGTCGGCCCTACGAGCAGTACTTC,CSVEDGRPYEQYF